This T cell receptor beta chain is from a study of shared clonotypes between healthy human individuals. Overall study findings and caveats: Compared with clonotypes that all four donors shared, non-shared clonotypes had lower generation probabilities. Around 5% of naive CD4 clonotypes were common to several donors.

The assay was immunoSEQ multiplex PCR, and TCRdb's table has in-frame clones only and misses some. This repertoire shows some 1,600,000 clones, around 98% found once; its top ten account for about 0.4%. The CDR3 runs to 13 residues. CDR1 is MNHNS and CDR2 is SASEGT in the germline V gene. V was shortened by 6 bases and J by 15 bases, with 21 bases between the two germline ends. Remarks on this clone: Antigen: not known.

Into CD45RA+ naive and CD45RA-negative memory subsets, the CD4+ cells were split. The sequencing sample was made of naive CD4+ T cells sorted from blood. Subset specified: CD45RA+ positively selected. The clonotype originates from a young man in good health. V gene TRBV6-1 combines with J gene TRBJ2-4; tentatively, D is TRBD1 (6 bases). Written as DNA, the CDR3 is TGTGCCAGCAGCGAAACGGTACAGGGTCTTTCGTACTTC. It is translated as CASSETVQGLSYF.